The clone carrying this TCR beta chain was found many times. Its antigen is as yet unknown. J gave up 4 bases and V 4 bases, and 3 bases lay outside the gene matches. CDR1 is LGHDT, CDR2 YNNKEL, per germline (reference sequence). CDR3 length equals 15 residues. These data are taken from a study of breast tumors, draining lymph nodes, adjacent tissues. Study conclusions and caveats: Luminal-like breast cancer showed significantly greater tumor-nontumor repertoire similarity than basal-like breast cancer did. Tumor T cell lymph node origin was a supported hypothesis, not proven. Compared with lymph nodes, tumors were less diverse; compared with nontumor tissue, more. Findings are consistent with lymph node origin and intratumoral expansion of most tumor T cells.

TCRdb used MiXCR to reprocess the multiplex PCR reads, holding one entry per CDR3 protein. The sample has about 230,000 distinct CDR3 sequences; roughly 32% are singletons. Axillary draining lymph nodes of breast cancer patients supplied the node samples. Material for sequencing was axillary lymph node tissue. The V gene is TRBV3-1, the J gene TRBJ2-2, with 10 bases matching TRBD1. The TCR comes from a female donor with breast cancer. Some clones in this sample may be carry-over from other donors' samples. As DNA, the CDR3 is TGTGCCAGCAGCCCTCGGGACAGGGGCACCGGGGAGCTGTTTTTT. Translating it yields CASSPRDRGTGELFF.